These 26 T cell receptor beta chains came from one sample sequenced in a study of CD8+CD57+ T cells in acquired aplastic anemia. The study profiled TCR beta VDJ and CDR3 using genomic DNA as template. TCRdb reprocessed the reads via MiXCR and lists one record per CDR3 protein. The sample contains approximately 380,000 distinct CDR3 sequences, 55% to 70% of which appear only once. The sequencing sample was made of sorted CD4+, CD8+, or CD8+CD57+ T cells (not recorded which) from PBMCs. These receptors all stem from a human donor in good health, serving as a control.

V usage is TRBV7-2 and J usage is TRBJ2-7; 7 bases line up with TRBD2. V shed 7 bases and J 4 bases; nucleotides not matched to a gene: 4. The CDR3 has 12 residues. Germline V CDR1 and CDR2: SGHTA, FQGNSA. The CDR3 here is CASKRGVYEQYF. The CDR3 DNA is TGTGCCAGCAAACGGGGGGTGTACGAGCAGTACTTC.

The sample holds many counts of this clonotype. The chain couples TRBV10-2 to TRBJ1-5; no clear D. CDR1 WSHSY and CDR2 SAAADI come from the germline V gene. CDR3 length: 15 residues. With 1 base removed from V and 0 bases from J, the gap between germline ends came to 7 bases. The CDR3 nucleotides read TGCGCCAGCAGTGAGTGGACCTATAGCAATCAGCCCCAGCATTTT. Translation: CASSEWTYSNQPQHF.

Comments on this clonotype: Compared with germline, one end of the junction differs, possibly owing to a read error. V gene TRBV2 combines with J gene TRBJ1-6, with TRBD1 as a possible D gene (6 bases). CDR1 is SNHLY, CDR2 FYNNEI, per germline. The CDR3 loop spans 15 amino acids. CDR3 protein: CASSQDSQGNSPPHF. CDR3 sequence (DNA): TGTGCCAGCAGCCAAGATTCGCAGGGGAATTCACCCCCCCACTTT.

In DNA, the CDR3 is TGTGCCAGCAGCCGACAGACCTCTGGAAACACCATATATTTT. Encoded protein: CASSRQTSGNTIYF. This chain joins TRBV6-2 or TRBV6-3 and TRBJ1-3; a possible D gene is TRBD1 (5 bases). Germline CDR1 reads MNHEY; CDR2 reads SVGEGT. The CDR3 loop spans 14 amino acids. V dropped 6 bases and J dropped 0 bases, with 9 bases sitting between them.

This clonotype came up many times. The chain joins TRBV19 to TRBJ2-5, with D possibly being TRBD1 (6 bases). CDR1 and CDR2 (germline): LNHDA, SQIVND (reference sequence). The V end was cut by 1 base, the J end by 2 bases, with 8 bases between. This CDR3 is 14 amino acids long. The CDR3 loop is CASSIVRGQETQYF. As DNA, the CDR3 is TGTGCCAGTAGTATAGTAAGGGGGCAAGAGACCCAGTACTTC.

V and J are TRBV15 and TRBJ2-1; D might be TRBD1 or TRBD2, each matching 5 bases. CDR3 length equals 14 residues. V was pared by 1 base and J by 10 bases, with 14 bases between. Germline assignment: CDR1 LNHNV and CDR2 YYDKDF (reference sequence). The CDR3 DNA reads TGTGCCACCAGCAGAGGGGGGTTAGCCAACGAGCAGTTCTTC. It yields the protein CATSRGGLANEQFF.

The chain has TRBV20-1 and TRBJ2-5; 7 bases line up with TRBD1. Trimming took 3 bases from V and 14 from J; bases not matched to a gene: 9. The CDR3 runs 11 residues. CDR1 and CDR2 from the germline V gene are DFQATT and SNEGSKA (reference sequence). The CDR3 DNA reads as TGCAGTGCTAGGGGACAGTCCCATGGCTACTTC. Residues: CSARGQSHGYF.

The genes are TRBV20-1 and TRBJ2-7, with D tentatively TRBD1 or TRBD2 (5 bases each). The CDR3 is made up of 12 amino acids. Germline loops: CDR1 DFQATT, CDR2 SNEGSKA (reference sequence). Trimming pared 5 bases from V and 2 bases from J, leaving 10 bases between. The CDR3 bases are TGCAGTGCTGGGACCCAGGCCTACGAGCAGTACTTC. Translation: CSAGTQAYEQYF.

The chain employs TRBV19 and TRBJ1-4; D possibly corresponds to TRBD1 (5 bases). The CDR3 has 15 amino acids. V was shortened by 6 bases and J by 8 bases, with 19 bases between the two germline ends. The germline CDR1 and CDR2 sequences are LNHDA and SQIVND (reference sequence). The CDR3 region is CASSVYRDANEKLFF. CDR3 coding DNA: TGTGCCAGTAGCGTCTACCGGGACGCGAACGAAAAACTGTTTTTT.

This chain uses TRBV7-6 with TRBJ2-3, with D perhaps matching TRBD1 or TRBD2 (5 bases each). The CDR3 length is 15 residues. V lost 3 bases and J 1 base, leaving 11 bases between the germline ends. Per the germline V gene, CDR1 is SGHVS and CDR2 is FNYEAQ. CDR3 DNA: TGTGCCAGCAGCTTGGGGGAGACTCGCACAGATACGCAGTATTTT. Translated: CASSLGETRTDTQYF.

This clonotype showed up many times. Sequence at one end of the junction differs from germline and may be a read error. This rearrangement joins TRBV19 to TRBJ1-5; D perhaps matches TRBD1 (5 bases). The CDR3 has 12 amino acids. The germline gives CDR1 LNHDA, CDR2 SQIVND (reference sequence). The CDR3 DNA follows: TGTACCAGTAGGTTGGGGGAACAGCCCCAGCATTTT. Translated, it gives CTSRLGEQPQHF.

The chain employs TRBV2 and TRBJ1-1; possibly TRBD1 for D (5 bases). The ends were cut back, 8 bases at V and 4 bases at J, with 14 bases in the middle. This CDR3 has 13 amino acids. Germline loops: CDR1 SNHLY, CDR2 FYNNEI. This chain's CDR3 is CASVGRGVTEAFF. In DNA form, the CDR3 reads TGTGCCAGCGTGGGGCGGGGGGTCACTGAAGCTTTCTTT.

This rearrangement joins TRBV7-2 to TRBJ1-6; D uncertain. CDR1 is SGHTA, CDR2 FQGNSA, per germline. The germline V and J ends were trimmed by 6 bases and 9 bases, with 9 bases remaining between them. This CDR3 is 12 amino acids long. The CDR3 region is CASRNGLSPLHF. CDR3 nucleotides: TGTGCCAGCAGAAACGGGCTTTCACCCCTCCACTTT.

Of note for this clonotype: Because it lacks the conserved phenylalanine or tryptophan at the end, this CDR3 is likely a read error. Because the CDR3's place on the DNA is in doubt, the DNA is left out and the CDR3 is given as listed by TCRdb. This chain joins TRBV24-1 and TRBJ2-3; the table gives TRBD2 as D, unverified against the DNA. The CDR3 extends over 16 residues, inclusive of both ends. Germline V gives CDR1 KGHDR, CDR2 SFDVKD. The CDR3 here is CARGIAAGGQPHTLYL.

As for this clonotype: The CDR3 does not end in the conserved phenylalanine or tryptophan, so this is likely a read error. It is unclear where the CDR3 begins or ends on the DNA, so no DNA is shown, and the CDR3 is as TCRdb lists it. This chain connects TRBV12-3 or TRBV12-4 to TRBJ1-5. The CDR3 has 15 residues if both end residues are counted. The CDR3 sequence: CASSLLRGGEQSFGL.

The gene calls are TRBV7-3 and TRBJ1-2; TRBD1 matches at 9 bases. The J segment lost 7 bases and the V segment lost 5 bases, leaving 11 bases of the junction unmatched. CDR3 length: 15 amino acids. Looked up from germline, CDR1 is SGHTA and CDR2 is FQGTGA. The CDR3 coding sequence is TGTGCCAGCAGCGTAGCACAGGGGGCTAATTTTGGCTACACCTTC. Its protein product is CASSVAQGANFGYTF. Full variable domain (rest looked up from reference TRBV7-3 and TRBJ1-2): GAGVSQTPSNKVTEKGKYVELRCDPISGHTALYWYRQSLGQGPEFLIYFQGTGAADDSGLPNDRFFAVRPEGSVSTLKIQRTERGDSAVYLCASSVAQGANFGYTFGSGTRLTVV.

The chain uses TRBV19 and TRBJ1-1; tentative D call: TRBD1 (6 bases). The CDR3 totals 13 residues. V was shortened by 9 bases and J by 4 bases, with 15 bases between the two germline ends. Germline lookup yields CDR1 LNHDA and CDR2 SQIVND (reference sequence). The CDR3 DNA is TGTGCCAGCCAGACAGGTACGGTCACTGAAGCTTTCTTT. It translates to CASQTGTVTEAFF. Based on the CDR3 plus reference TRBV19 and TRBJ1-1, the full variable domain is DGGITQSPKYLFRKEGQNVTLSCEQNLNHDAMYWYRQDPGQGLRLIYYSQIVNDFQKGDIAEGYSVSREKKESFPLTVTSAQKNPTAFYLCASQTGTVTEAFFGQGTRLTVV.

The V gene is TRBV12-3 or TRBV12-4, the J gene TRBJ1-6, with TRBD1 identical over 9 bases. V was clipped by 6 bases and J by 7 bases; unmatched bases: 13. This CDR3 contains 17 residues. Here the CDR3 DNA reads TGTGCCAGCAGCGAAGCGTTTGGACAGGGGCAGAATTCACCCCTCCACTTT. This codes for CASSEAFGQGQNSPLHF.

To note about this clonotype: Mismatch with germline at one junction end may stem from a read error. CDR3 bases: TGTGCCAGCAGCGGACCCCCGCTAGCCCATTTCCCTTTC. Protein sequence: CASSGPPLAHFPF. The chain couples TRBV9 to TRBJ2-7, with D perhaps matching TRBD2 (5 bases). The CDR3 sequence is 13 residues long. The germline CDR1 and CDR2 sequences are SGDLS and YYNGEE.

With respect to this clonotype: The CDR3 does not end in the conserved phenylalanine or tryptophan, so this is likely a read error. No DNA is shown, since the ends of the CDR3 on it are uncertain; the CDR3 is the one TCRdb lists. The chain employs TRBV20-1 and TRBJ2-1; the table names TRBD1, a call not compared with the DNA. Germline CDR1 reads DFQATT; CDR2 reads SNEGSKA (reference sequence). Ends included, the CDR3 has 10 residues. Here the CDR3 reads CSVRGIGQTV.

V usage is TRBV10-3 and J usage is TRBJ1-1; the match to TRBD1 covers 10 bases. CDR1 and CDR2 from the germline V gene are ENHRY and SYGVKD. CDR3 length: 14 amino acids. Trimming took 7 bases from V and 7 from J; bases not matched to a gene: 9. The CDR3 DNA is TGTGCCATCACTGACAGGGGGCGCCTCGATGAAGCTTTCTTT. Protein: CAITDRGRLDEAFF.

For this clonotype: The junction does not match germline at one end; this may be a read error. The gene calls are TRBV7-9 and TRBJ2-5, with D uncertain. In germline, CDR1 is SEHNR, CDR2 FQNEAQ (reference sequence). The CDR3 is made up of 11 amino acids. DNA of the CDR3: TGTGCCAGCAGTAGACCGGGCTCCCATGACTTC. Its translation is CASSRPGSHDF.

V and J are TRBV9 and TRBJ2-3, with D possibly matching TRBD1 (7 bases). Germline CDR1 and CDR2: SGDLS and YYNGEE. Trimming cost V 4 bases and J 10 bases, with 22 bases left between them. This CDR3 is 15 amino acids long. The CDR3 bases are TGTGCCAGCAGCCCGCAGGGGGGTGAGGAACAGCCGCAGTATTTT. Its translation: CASSPQGGEEQPQYF.

This chain uses TRBV19 with TRBJ1-1; D is unresolved. There are 13 residues in the CDR3. Germline CDR1 is LNHDA and CDR2 is SQIVND (reference sequence). Trimming removed 7 bases from V and 14 bases from J, with 23 bases in between. The CDR3 bases are TGTGCCAGTACCCGCAGAGGGAACACTGAGGAGTTCTTT. Translation: CASTRRGNTEEFF.

Turning to this clonotype: The junction departs from the called germline gene at one end, perhaps through a read error. The rearrangement uses TRBV5-8 and TRBJ2-7; 7 bases map to TRBD2. Germline V gene lookup returns CDR1 SGHTS and CDR2 YDEGEE. This CDR3 is 14 amino acids long. The chain's CDR3 is CASSFGREYNEQYF. CDR3 coding DNA: TGCGCCAGCAGCTTCGGGCGGGAGTACAACGAGCAGTACTTC.

The rearrangement uses TRBV10-3 and TRBJ2-5; 12 nucleotides align to TRBD2. Unmatched junction bases numbered 7, after V lost 4 bases and J lost 1 base. This CDR3 region has 17 residues. Germline V gene data show CDR1 as ENHRY and CDR2 as SYGVKD. CDR3 protein: CAISANSLAGGQETQYF. Here the CDR3 DNA reads TGTGCCATCAGTGCCAATTCACTAGCGGGGGGCCAAGAGACCCAGTACTTC.